This T cell receptor beta chain was identified in a study of blood T cell repertoires in COVID-19. Study at large: Samples taken during acute and convalescent COVID-19 were collected in the United States, Italy and Spain.

Libraries were prepared by immunoSEQ multiplex PCR; TCRdb keeps only in-frame clonotypes and omits some of them. The sample shows almost 200,000 clones, around 79% of them seen only once. This CDR3 has 16 amino acids. The V segment lost 3 bases and the J segment 1 base; nucleotides outside the gene matches: 4. Germline-derived CDR1 and CDR2 are MNHEY and SMNVEV (reference sequence). The sequenced sample consisted of peripheral blood. This rearrangement joins TRBV27 to TRBJ2-5; 11 nucleotides line up with TRBD2. The sequence came from a woman between 40 and 55 years old with COVID-19, enrolled during active disease. The DNA for the CDR3 is TGTGCCAGCAGTTTTCGACTAGCGGGGACCCAAGAGACCCAGTACTTC. Protein sequence: CASSFRLAGTQETQYF.